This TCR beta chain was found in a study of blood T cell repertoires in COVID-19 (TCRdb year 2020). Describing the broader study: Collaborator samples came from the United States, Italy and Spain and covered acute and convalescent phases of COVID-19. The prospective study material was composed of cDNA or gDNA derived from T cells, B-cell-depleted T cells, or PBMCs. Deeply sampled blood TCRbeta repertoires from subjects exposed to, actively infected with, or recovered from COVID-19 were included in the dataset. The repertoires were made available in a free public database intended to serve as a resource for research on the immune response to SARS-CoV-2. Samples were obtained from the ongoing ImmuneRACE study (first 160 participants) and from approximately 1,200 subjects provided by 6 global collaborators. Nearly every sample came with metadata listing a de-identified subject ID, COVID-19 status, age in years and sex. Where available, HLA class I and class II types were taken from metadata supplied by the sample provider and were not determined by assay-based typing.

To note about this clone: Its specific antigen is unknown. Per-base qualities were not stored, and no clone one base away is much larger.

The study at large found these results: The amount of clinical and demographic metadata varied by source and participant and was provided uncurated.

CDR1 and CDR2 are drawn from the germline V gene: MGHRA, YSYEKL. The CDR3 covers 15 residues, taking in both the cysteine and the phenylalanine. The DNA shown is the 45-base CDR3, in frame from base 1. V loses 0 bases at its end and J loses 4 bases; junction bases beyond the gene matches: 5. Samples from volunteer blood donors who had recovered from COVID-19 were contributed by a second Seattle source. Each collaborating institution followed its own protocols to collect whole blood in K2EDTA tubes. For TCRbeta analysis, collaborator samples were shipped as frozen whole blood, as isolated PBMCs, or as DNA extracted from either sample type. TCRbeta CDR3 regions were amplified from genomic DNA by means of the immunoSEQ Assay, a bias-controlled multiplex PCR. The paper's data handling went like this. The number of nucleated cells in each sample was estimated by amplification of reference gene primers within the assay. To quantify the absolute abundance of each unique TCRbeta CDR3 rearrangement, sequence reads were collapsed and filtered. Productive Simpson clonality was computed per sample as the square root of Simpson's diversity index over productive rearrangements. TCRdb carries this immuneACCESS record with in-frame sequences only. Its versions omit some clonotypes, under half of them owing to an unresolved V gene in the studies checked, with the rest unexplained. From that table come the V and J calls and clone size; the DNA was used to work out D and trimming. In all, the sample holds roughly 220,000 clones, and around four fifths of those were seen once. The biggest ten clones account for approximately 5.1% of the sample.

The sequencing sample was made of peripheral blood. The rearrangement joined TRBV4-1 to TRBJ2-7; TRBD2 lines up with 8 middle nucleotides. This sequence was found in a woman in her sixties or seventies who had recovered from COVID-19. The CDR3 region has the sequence CASSQDGRGDYEQYF. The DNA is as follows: TGCGCCAGCAGCCAAGATGGGCGGGGGGATTACGAGCAGTACTTC.